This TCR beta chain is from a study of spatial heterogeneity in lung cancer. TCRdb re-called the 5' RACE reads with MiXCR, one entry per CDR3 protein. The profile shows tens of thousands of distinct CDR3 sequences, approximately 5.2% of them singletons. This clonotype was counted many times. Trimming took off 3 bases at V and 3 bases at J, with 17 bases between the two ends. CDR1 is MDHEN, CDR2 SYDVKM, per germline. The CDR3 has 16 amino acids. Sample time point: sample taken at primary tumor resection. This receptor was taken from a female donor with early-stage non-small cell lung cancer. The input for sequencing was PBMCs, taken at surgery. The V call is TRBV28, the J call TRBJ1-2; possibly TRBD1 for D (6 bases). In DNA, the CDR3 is TGTGCCAGCAGTTTCCTGGACAGAAACAGATACTATGGCTACACCTTC. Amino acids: CASSFLDRNRYYGYTF.